This T cell receptor (beta chain) was recorded in a study of T cells in localized non-small cell lung cancer (dated by TCRdb to the early 2020s). Regarding the research as a whole: T cell repertoires of 236 early-stage NSCLC patients were analyzed, with tumors being compared against uninvolved tumor-adjacent lungs. The cohort consisted of about 240 treatment-naive NSCLC patients whose localized lung tumors had been resected. A mean age of around 66 years was recorded for the NSCLC patients, of whom more than 120 were male and 107 were female.

The investigation overall reported the following: Because multi-region tumor sequencing was not performed, intratumor heterogeneity could not be ruled out. Since the design was exploratory, TCR variables were selected using unadjusted p-values with no false-discovery rate correction. Uninvolved tumor-adjacent lung showed the highest T cell clonality, higher than tumor, which suggests more focused antigenic responses in the adjacent lung. Higher T cell density in blood was associated with longer overall survival, whereas higher clonality in adjacent lung was associated with shorter survival. A median of around 57 of the top 100 tumor clones were detected in paired uninvolved adjacent lung, and approximately 28 of these tumor clones were also found among the top 100 clones of the paired uninvolved adjacent lung.

To note about this clone: It has no known antigen specificity. No clone much larger than this one lies a single base away; base qualities are absent.

The immunoSEQ Assay was used to sequence TCR beta CDR3 regions from DNA. For the original study's pipeline: To compute T cell density, TCR beta template counts were normalized to usable DNA, which was estimated by amplifying housekeeping genes. Richness was estimated using the preseqR package, with extrapolation to 400,000 templates for PBMC samples and to 120,000 templates for tissue samples. Clonality was defined by subtracting Pielou's evenness from one. Tissue-enriched TCRs were identified through differential abundance testing performed on productive amino-acid clonotypes, with a minimum total count of 5 and an alpha of 0.1. Repertoire overlap between compartments was quantified with the Jaccard Index and Morisita Overlap Index. TCR beta CDR3s were clustered by GLIPH together with public tetramer-defined viral CDR3s, and at least three viral sequences plus V-gene enrichment were required for viral motifs. Entries here come from immuneACCESS through TCRdb and include only in-frame sequences with V and J called. Some clones fail to appear in such tables; in the studies checked, an unresolved V gene covers under half of the shortfall, and the cause of the remainder is unknown. V and J calls and clone size are given by that table; D and trimming were obtained from the DNA. Present in this sample are under 25,000 clones, approximately 88% of which were seen just once. About a fifth of the sample comes from the top ten.

The CDR3 holds 13 amino acids from the cysteine to the phenylalanine. Only the CDR3 part of the read is kept: 39 bases, read in frame from the first base. The trim is 5 bases for V and 14 bases for J, with a gap of 21 bases between the germline ends. CDR1 MDHEN and CDR2 SYDVKM are derived from the germline V gene. At diagnosis, peripheral blood, uninvolved tumor-adjacent lung and tumor were collected and were preserved as a mix of fresh-frozen and FFPE material. Blood samples were analyzed as peripheral blood mononuclear cells for TCR repertoire profiling. This chain is built from TRBV28 and TRBJ1-2, with the D gene uncertain. The TCR comes from a man aged 40 to 69 with stage I squamous cell lung carcinoma. The sequences come from peripheral blood, collected before any cancer treatment. The bases are TGTGCCAGCAGTCCAAGCTTTCAGTGGGCTAAGACCTTC. Its translation reads: CASSPSFQWAKTF.